These T cell receptor beta chains were read from a single sample in a study of STAT5B mutations in CD4+ large granular lymphocyte leukemia. Using immunoSEQ multiplex PCR, the repertoire was profiled, and TCRdb retains in-frame clones only, with some absent. The table lists 23,000 or so clones, about 79% of them singletons. The sample consisted of CD4+ T cells from blood buffy coats. All receptors derive from a human donor in good health. Both conserved end residues are part of each CDR3.

V gene: TRBV5-1
J gene: TRBJ2-6
CDR3 protein: CASSLGHSSGANVLTF

V gene: TRBV9
J gene: TRBJ2-7
CDR3 protein: CASSVAPGAPYEQYF

V gene: TRBV19
J gene: TRBJ2-7
CDR3 protein: CASSTRGLAGGTPYEQYF

V gene: TRBV4-1
J gene: TRBJ2-5
CDR3 protein: CASSQARGETQYF

V gene: TRBV2
J gene: TRBJ2-3
CDR3 protein: CASTTPLALLGTDTQYF

V gene: TRBV6-6
J gene: TRBJ1-5
CDR3 protein: CASSLQGAVQPQHF

V gene: TRBV5-4
J gene: TRBJ2-4
CDR3 protein: CASSSGTGLGAKNIQYF

V gene: TRBV2
J gene: TRBJ2-7
CDR3 protein: CASSDTTSGSLEQYF

V gene: TRBV5-6
J gene: TRBJ2-5
CDR3 protein: CASSFPSGREETQYF

V gene: TRBV5-6
J gene: TRBJ1-1
CDR3 protein: CASSLRRIRDTEAFF

V gene: TRBV28
J gene: TRBJ2-2
CDR3 protein: CASGTANTGELFF

V gene: TRBV5-4
J gene: TRBJ2-5
CDR3 protein: CASSSGLQETQYF

V gene: TRBV6-5
J gene: TRBJ2-2
CDR3 protein: CASSENTGELFF

V gene: TRBV7-8
J gene: TRBJ1-2
CDR3 protein: CASSLDRGQVGYTF

V gene: TRBV25-1
J gene: TRBJ1-4
CDR3 protein: CASSGLTATATNEKLFF

V gene: TRBV2
J gene: TRBJ2-7
CDR3 protein: CASRETYEQYF

V gene: TRBV10-3
J gene: TRBJ2-1
CDR3 protein: CAISEGTGGHNEQFF

V gene: TRBV5-5
J gene: TRBJ2-5
CDR3 protein: CASSLDIADGQETQYF

V gene: TRBV28
J gene: TRBJ2-1
CDR3 protein: CASSSSGSPTGEQFF

V gene: TRBV6-1
J gene: TRBJ2-1
CDR3 protein: CASSAGTSYNEQFF

V gene: TRBV7-9
J gene: TRBJ2-3
CDR3 protein: CASSIRQASTDTQYF

V gene: TRBV19
J gene: TRBJ1-1
CDR3 protein: CASSIRYQGNPEAFF

V gene: TRBV30
J gene: TRBJ2-7
CDR3 protein: CAWSVSLHEQYF

V gene: TRBV10-1
J gene: TRBJ1-2
CDR3 protein: CASSETDGIGYTF

V gene: TRBV18
J gene: TRBJ2-1
CDR3 protein: CASSPLTSGEGNEQFF

V gene: TRBV28
J gene: TRBJ2-2
CDR3 protein: CASSWNLVQVGELFF

V gene: TRBV6-1
J gene: TRBJ1-1
CDR3 protein: CASTIQGKNTEAFF

V gene: TRBV30
J gene: TRBJ1-2
CDR3 protein: CAWSVRTTPNYGYTF

V gene: TRBV5-1
J gene: TRBJ2-3
CDR3 protein: CASSSIGAAGVDTQYF

V gene: TRBV5-6
J gene: TRBJ2-2
CDR3 protein: CASTSEVAFTGELFF

V gene: TRBV19
J gene: TRBJ2-7
CDR3 protein: CASGGGQGYEQYF

V gene: TRBV10-2
J gene: TRBJ2-3
CDR3 protein: CASSEAGGRTDTQYF

V gene: TRBV28
J gene: TRBJ1-3
CDR3 protein: CASSTPLIQGPSGNTIYF

V gene: TRBV27
J gene: TRBJ2-7
CDR3 protein: CASSLEGARSYEQYF

V gene: TRBV27
J gene: TRBJ2-7
CDR3 protein: CASSNRGIGEQYF

V gene: TRBV19
J gene: TRBJ2-7
CDR3 protein: CATRDRHEQYF

V gene: TRBV7-9
J gene: TRBJ1-2
CDR3 protein: CASSDNPGVGGYTF

V gene: TRBV6-5
J gene: TRBJ1-2
CDR3 protein: CASSPPFGYHGYTF

V gene: TRBV7-6
J gene: TRBJ1-1
CDR3 protein: CASSTRGGTEAFF

V gene: TRBV6-4
J gene: TRBJ1-2
CDR3 protein: CASSESPGVGGYTF

V gene: TRBV11-2
J gene: TRBJ2-3
CDR3 protein: CASSLRRTGGLTSTDTQYF

V gene: TRBV5-4
J gene: TRBJ1-1
CDR3 protein: CASRGDRGGDTEAFF

V gene: TRBV19
J gene: TRBJ2-3
CDR3 protein: CASSPRKGGSRTDTQYF

V gene: TRBV2
J gene: TRBJ2-3
CDR3 protein: CASRASGRAGTDTQYF

V gene: TRBV4-2
J gene: TRBJ1-2
CDR3 protein: CASSQVEGARDYGYTF

V gene: TRBV19
J gene: TRBJ2-2
CDR3 protein: CASSIGGRGRELFF

V gene: TRBV7-6
J gene: TRBJ2-1
CDR3 protein: CASSSPPGTSGRNEQFF

V gene: TRBV7-8
J gene: TRBJ2-7
CDR3 protein: CASSLPSWGKAGEQYF

V gene: TRBV6-1
J gene: TRBJ1-1
CDR3 protein: CASSFVNTEAFF

V gene: TRBV28
J gene: TRBJ2-7
CDR3 protein: CATGTESYEQYF

V gene: TRBV10-1
J gene: TRBJ2-7
CDR3 protein: CASSESTRQEQYF

V gene: TRBV18
J gene: TRBJ2-2
CDR3 protein: CASSPRAGTTTGELFF